Listed below are T cell receptor beta chains from one sample, sequenced in a study of Graves' ophthalmopathy and Graves' hyperthyroidism. TCRdb ran MiXCR on the multiplex PCR reads and lists one entry per CDR3 protein. The data hold more than 1,000,000 distinct CDR3 sequences, with about 38% observed a single time. Sequenced sample: peripheral blood or thyroid tissue (not recorded which). The source of these receptors is an adult man with Graves' hyperthyroidism. The CDR3 runs from the conserved cysteine through the conserved F or W. Fields, in order: clone size, V gene, J gene, D gene, CDR3 protein, CDR3 DNA. D genes are given only for firm matches. Not every row has a clone size; where given, it reads once, few, many or a size class.

clone size: NA
V gene: TRBV24-1
J gene: TRBJ2-3
D gene: NA
CDR3 protein: CATGVQGSQRDTQYF
CDR3 DNA: TGTGCCACCGGGGTACAGGGTTCCCAACGGGATACGCAGTATTTT

clone size: many
V gene: TRBV29-1
J gene: TRBJ2-2
D gene: NA
CDR3 protein: CSAHLNTGELFF
CDR3 DNA: TGCAGCGCCCACCTTAACACCGGGGAGCTGTTTTTT

clone size: many
V gene: TRBV20-1
J gene: TRBJ1-5
D gene: NA
CDR3 protein: CSARPAGQRNQPQHF
CDR3 DNA: TGCAGTGCCCGACCGGCGGGGCAACGCAATCAGCCCCAGCATTTT

clone size: NA
V gene: TRBV5-4
J gene: TRBJ1-2
D gene: NA
CDR3 protein: CASSFGTRGGSSYGYTF
CDR3 DNA: TGTGCCAGCAGCTTCGGGACCCGAGGCGGTAGCTCTTATGGCTACACCTTC

clone size: few
V gene: TRBV6-2/TRBV6-3
J gene: TRBJ2-7
D gene: NA
CDR3 protein: CARIGRNSYEQYF
CDR3 DNA: TGTGCCAGGATAGGACGGAACTCCTACGAGCAGTACTTC

clone size: NA
V gene: TRBV25-1
J gene: TRBJ1-6
D gene: TRBD1
CDR3 protein: CASSDPGPGQVDSPLHF
CDR3 DNA: TGTGCCAGCAGTGACCCAGGGCCGGGACAGGTTGATTCACCCCTCCACTTT

clone size: few
V gene: TRBV12-3/TRBV12-4
J gene: TRBJ2-7
D gene: NA
CDR3 protein: CASSSQTRREQYF
CDR3 DNA: TGTGCCAGCAGTTCCCAGACACGTCGGGAGCAGTACTTC

clone size: NA
V gene: TRBV29-1
J gene: TRBJ2-5
D gene: TRBD1
CDR3 protein: CSVAGQGLGTQYF
CDR3 DNA: TGCAGCGTAGCCGGACAGGGCTTAGGGACCCAGTACTTC

clone size: few
V gene: TRBV5-6
J gene: TRBJ1-2
D gene: NA
CDR3 protein: CASSLAERGNYGYTF
CDR3 DNA: TGTGCCAGCAGCTTGGCCGAGAGGGGCAACTATGGCTACACCTTC

clone size: few
V gene: TRBV29-1
J gene: TRBJ2-3
D gene: NA
CDR3 protein: CSVEDPPNTQYF
CDR3 DNA: TGCAGCGTTGAAGATCCCCCGAATACGCAGTATTTT

clone size: NA
V gene: TRBV7-8
J gene: TRBJ1-5
D gene: TRBD1
CDR3 protein: CASSQGQGPGNQPQHF
CDR3 DNA: TGTGCCAGCAGCCAGGGACAGGGGCCTGGCAATCAGCCCCAGCATTTT

clone size: many
V gene: TRBV12-3/TRBV12-4
J gene: TRBJ1-2
D gene: NA
CDR3 protein: CASSFMSELNGYTF
CDR3 DNA: TGTGCCAGCAGTTTTATGTCAGAACTTAATGGCTACACCTTC

clone size: NA
V gene: TRBV2
J gene: TRBJ2-6
D gene: NA
CDR3 protein: CASIRGTGANVLTF
CDR3 DNA: TGTGCCAGCATACGGGGAACTGGGGCCAACGTCCTGACTTTC

clone size: NA
V gene: TRBV6-1
J gene: TRBJ2-2
D gene: NA
CDR3 protein: CASSEVWGITTGELFF
CDR3 DNA: TGTGCCAGCAGTGAAGTGTGGGGGATTACCACCGGGGAGCTGTTTTTT

clone size: few
V gene: TRBV10-3
J gene: TRBJ2-5
D gene: NA
CDR3 protein: CASSYVEGETQYF
CDR3 DNA: TGTGCCAGCAGTTACGTTGAAGGAGAGACCCAGTACTTC

clone size: NA
V gene: TRBV29-1
J gene: TRBJ1-2
D gene: NA
CDR3 protein: CSALPWDANYGYTF
CDR3 DNA: TGCAGCGCTCTCCCTTGGGATGCTAACTATGGCTACACCTTC

clone size: many
V gene: TRBV5-1
J gene: TRBJ1-6
D gene: NA
CDR3 protein: CASSLDPGRPDSPLHF
CDR3 DNA: TGCGCCAGCAGCTTGGATCCGGGACGGCCTGATTCACCCCTCCACTTT

clone size: NA
V gene: TRBV28
J gene: TRBJ1-1
D gene: NA
CDR3 protein: CASTRLGDTEAFF
CDR3 DNA: TGTGCCAGCACCCGATTGGGGGACACTGAAGCTTTCTTT

clone size: many
V gene: TRBV20-1
J gene: TRBJ2-7
D gene: TRBD1
CDR3 protein: CSAGTGRVYEQYF
CDR3 DNA: TGCAGTGCCGGGACAGGGAGGGTCTACGAGCAGTACTTC

clone size: many
V gene: TRBV19
J gene: TRBJ2-2
D gene: NA
CDR3 protein: CASSLTSISTGELFF
CDR3 DNA: TGTGCCAGTAGTCTAACTAGCATCTCGACCGGGGAGCTGTTTTTT

clone size: NA
V gene: TRBV6-1
J gene: TRBJ2-7
D gene: TRBD2
CDR3 protein: CASSEQGLAGGEQYF
CDR3 DNA: TGTGCCAGCAGTGAGCAGGGACTAGCGGGAGGGGAGCAGTACTTC

clone size: many
V gene: TRBV6-5
J gene: TRBJ2-7
D gene: NA
CDR3 protein: CATSGPLEQYF
CDR3 DNA: TGTGCCACAAGCGGACCGCTTGAGCAGTACTTC

clone size: many
V gene: TRBV20-1
J gene: TRBJ1-1
D gene: NA
CDR3 protein: CSASPRGRIDTEAFF
CDR3 DNA: TGCAGTGCTAGTCCCAGGGGTCGAATAGACACTGAAGCTTTCTTT

clone size: many
V gene: TRBV19
J gene: TRBJ2-7
D gene: NA
CDR3 protein: CASRESQAEGDEQYF
CDR3 DNA: TGTGCCAGTCGAGAAAGCCAGGCCGAGGGGGACGAGCAGTACTTC

clone size: few
V gene: TRBV25-1
J gene: TRBJ2-7
D gene: TRBD2
CDR3 protein: CASVSTSVYEQYF
CDR3 DNA: TGTGCCAGCGTATCGACTAGCGTCTACGAGCAGTACTTC

clone size: few
V gene: TRBV5-8
J gene: TRBJ2-7
D gene: NA
CDR3 protein: CASSFSGTEQYF
CDR3 DNA: TGTGCCAGCAGCTTTTCGGGGACCGAGCAGTACTTC

clone size: NA
V gene: TRBV7-8
J gene: TRBJ1-6
D gene: TRBD1
CDR3 protein: CASIEGQGLSPLHF
CDR3 DNA: TGTGCCAGCATCGAGGGACAGGGTTTGTCACCCCTCCACTTT

clone size: many
V gene: TRBV4-3
J gene: TRBJ1-2
D gene: TRBD1
CDR3 protein: CASSQDGRQGVDTF
CDR3 DNA: TGCGCCAGCAGCCAAGATGGGAGACAGGGAGTGGACACCTTC

clone size: many
V gene: TRBV19
J gene: TRBJ1-5
D gene: TRBD1
CDR3 protein: CASSRTGTGYNQPQHF
CDR3 DNA: TGTGCCAGTAGTAGAACCGGGACAGGGTACAATCAGCCCCAGCATTTT

clone size: NA
V gene: TRBV7-9
J gene: TRBJ2-7
D gene: NA
CDR3 protein: CASSHTGPRGNEQYF
CDR3 DNA: TGTGCCAGCAGCCACACAGGCCCGAGGGGCAACGAGCAGTACTTC

clone size: NA
V gene: TRBV20-1
J gene: TRBJ2-5
D gene: NA
CDR3 protein: CSARPNIQETQYF
CDR3 DNA: TGCAGTGCTAGGCCTAATATTCAAGAGACCCAGTACTTC

clone size: NA
V gene: TRBV7-2
J gene: TRBJ2-2
D gene: NA
CDR3 protein: CASSLRPGMILRELFF
CDR3 DNA: TGTGCCAGCAGCCTGCGACCCGGGATGATTCTACGGGAGCTGTTTTTT

clone size: many
V gene: TRBV7-2
J gene: TRBJ1-6
D gene: NA
CDR3 protein: CASSLVGGTPESLHF
CDR3 DNA: TGTGCCAGCAGCTTAGTGGGAGGGACCCCAGAATCCCTCCACTTT

clone size: NA
V gene: TRBV25-1
J gene: TRBJ1-1
D gene: NA
CDR3 protein: CASSDRGEGTEAFF
CDR3 DNA: TGTGCCAGCAGTGATAGGGGGGAGGGCACTGAAGCTTTCTTT

clone size: NA
V gene: TRBV28
J gene: TRBJ1-4
D gene: NA
CDR3 protein: CASLSRREKLFF
CDR3 DNA: TGTGCCAGCCTGTCTAGGAGGGAAAAACTGTTTTTT

clone size: many
V gene: TRBV25-1
J gene: TRBJ2-7
D gene: TRBD1
CDR3 protein: CASSADWTGSYEQYF
CDR3 DNA: TGTGCCAGCAGTGCCGACTGGACAGGCTCCTACGAGCAGTACTTC

clone size: NA
V gene: TRBV2
J gene: TRBJ2-7
D gene: NA
CDR3 protein: CASSERGKPYEQYF
CDR3 DNA: TGTGCCAGCAGTGAGAGGGGGAAACCCTACGAGCAGTACTTC

clone size: NA
V gene: TRBV9
J gene: TRBJ2-5
D gene: TRBD1
CDR3 protein: CASSVETGGLQETQYF
CDR3 DNA: TGTGCCAGCAGCGTAGAGACAGGGGGACTCCAAGAGACCCAGTACTTC

clone size: NA
V gene: TRBV5-1
J gene: TRBJ2-7
D gene: NA
CDR3 protein: CASRDTGSSYEQYF
CDR3 DNA: TGCGCCAGCAGAGACACAGGGTCCTCCTACGAGCAGTACTTC

clone size: many
V gene: TRBV9
J gene: TRBJ2-2
D gene: NA
CDR3 protein: CASSGALSTGELFF
CDR3 DNA: TGTGCCAGCAGCGGGGCCCTGAGCACCGGGGAGCTGTTTTTT

clone size: many
V gene: TRBV20-1
J gene: TRBJ1-5
D gene: NA
CDR3 protein: CSARATDNSNQPQHF
CDR3 DNA: TGCAGTGCTAGAGCGACAGACAATAGCAATCAGCCCCAGCATTTT